This TCR beta chain was captured by sequencing in a study of T cell responses to AZD1222 COVID-19 vaccine. About the research overall: Pooling covered second doses at about 4 or about 12 weeks.

J was trimmed by 6 bases and V by 5 bases; bases with no gene match: 4. The length of the CDR3 is 12 residues. The V gene's germline CDR1 is MNHEY and CDR2 SMNVEV (reference sequence). General study findings and limits: Targets within unmutated variant regions were reportedly found for nearly half of spike-specific TCRs.

A word on this clone: Its antigen is still unknown.

Measured with immunoSEQ multiplex PCR; TCRdb has only the in-frame clones, and not every one. The table lists 70,000 or so clones, around 89% of them singletons. The sequencing used peripheral blood, collected on day 0 of AZD1222 vaccination. The chain links TRBV27 to TRBJ2-7, with TRBD1 identical over 7 bases. This clonotype was obtained from an adult in good health. The CDR3 is CASSGYRGEQYF. In DNA form, the CDR3 reads TGTGCCAGCAGTGGATACAGGGGCGAGCAGTACTTC.